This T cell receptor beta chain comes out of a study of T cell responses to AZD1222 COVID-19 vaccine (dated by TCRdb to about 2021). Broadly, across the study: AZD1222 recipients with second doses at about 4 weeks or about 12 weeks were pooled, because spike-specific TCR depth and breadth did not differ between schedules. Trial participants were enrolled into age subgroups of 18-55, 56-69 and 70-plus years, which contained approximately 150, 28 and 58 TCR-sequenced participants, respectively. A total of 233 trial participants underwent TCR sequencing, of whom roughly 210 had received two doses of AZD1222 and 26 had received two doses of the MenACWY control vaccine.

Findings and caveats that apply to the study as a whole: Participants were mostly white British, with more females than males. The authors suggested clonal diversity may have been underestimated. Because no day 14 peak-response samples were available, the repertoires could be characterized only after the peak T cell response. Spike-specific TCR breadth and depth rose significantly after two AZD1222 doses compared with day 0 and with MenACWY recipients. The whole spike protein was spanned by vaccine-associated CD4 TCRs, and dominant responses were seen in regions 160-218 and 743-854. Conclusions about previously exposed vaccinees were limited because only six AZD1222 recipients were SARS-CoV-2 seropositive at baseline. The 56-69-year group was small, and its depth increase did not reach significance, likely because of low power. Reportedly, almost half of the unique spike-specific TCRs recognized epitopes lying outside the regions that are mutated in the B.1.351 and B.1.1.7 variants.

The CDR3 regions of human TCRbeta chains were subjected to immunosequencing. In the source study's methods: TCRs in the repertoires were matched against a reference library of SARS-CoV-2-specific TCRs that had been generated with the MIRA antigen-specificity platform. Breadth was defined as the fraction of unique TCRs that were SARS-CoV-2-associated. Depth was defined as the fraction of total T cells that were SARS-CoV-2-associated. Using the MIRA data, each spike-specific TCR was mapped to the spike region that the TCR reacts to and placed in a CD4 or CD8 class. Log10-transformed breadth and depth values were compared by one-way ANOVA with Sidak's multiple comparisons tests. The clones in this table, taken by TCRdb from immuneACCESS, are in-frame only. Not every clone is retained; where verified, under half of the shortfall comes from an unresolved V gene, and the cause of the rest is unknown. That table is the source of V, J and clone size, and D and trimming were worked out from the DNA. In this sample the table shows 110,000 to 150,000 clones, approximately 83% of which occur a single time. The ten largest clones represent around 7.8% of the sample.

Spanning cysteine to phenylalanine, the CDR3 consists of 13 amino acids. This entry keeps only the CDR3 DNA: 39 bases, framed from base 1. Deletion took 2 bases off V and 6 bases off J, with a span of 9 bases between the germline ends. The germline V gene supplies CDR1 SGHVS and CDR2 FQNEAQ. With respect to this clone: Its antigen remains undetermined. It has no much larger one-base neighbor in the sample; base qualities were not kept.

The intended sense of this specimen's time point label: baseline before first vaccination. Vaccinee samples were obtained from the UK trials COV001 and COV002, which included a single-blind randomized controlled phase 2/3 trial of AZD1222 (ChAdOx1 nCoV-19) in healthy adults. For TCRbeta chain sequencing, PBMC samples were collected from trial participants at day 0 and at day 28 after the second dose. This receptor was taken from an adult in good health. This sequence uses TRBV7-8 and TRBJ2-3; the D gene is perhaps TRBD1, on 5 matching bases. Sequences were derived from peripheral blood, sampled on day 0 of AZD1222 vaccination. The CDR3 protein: CASSLQGTDTQYF. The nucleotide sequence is TGTGCCAGCAGCTTACAGGGTACGGATACGCAGTATTTT.